This is a list of T cell receptor beta chains from one sample in a study of response to subunit inactivated influenza vaccine. MiXCR was run by TCRdb on the RT-PCR reads, yielding one entry per CDR3 protein. The repertoire holds about 570,000 distinct CDR3 sequences, with 11% as singletons. This same sample was also part of a study on T cells expressing NK-cell markers.

The starting material was PBMCs from blood, obtained on the day of vaccination. These TCRs come from a man aged 45-60 years who received an inactivated influenza vaccine. CDR3s include the opening cysteine and the closing phenylalanine or tryptophan. The order of the fields is clone size, J gene, V gene, D gene, CDR3 protein, CDR3 DNA. A D gene is named only where the DNA matches it firmly. Clone size appears in some rows only: once, few, many, or a class for an expanded clone.

few | TRBJ2-1 | TRBV9 | . | CASSAYFNEQFF | TGTGCCAGCAGCGCATACTTCAATGAGCAGTTCTTC
many | TRBJ2-1 | TRBV16 | TRBD2 | CASSQWLAGVSSEQFF | TGTGCCAGCAGCCAATGGCTAGCGGGGGTTTCGAGTGAGCAGTTCTTC
few | TRBJ1-4 | TRBV5-6 | . | CASSAQGPNEKLFF | TGTGCCAGCAGCGCTCAGGGTCCTAATGAAAAACTGTTTTTT
few | TRBJ2-7 | TRBV20-1 | . | CSAQDRSYEQYF | TGCAGTGCCCAGGACCGTTCCTACGAGCAGTACTTC
. | TRBJ2-1 | TRBV20-1 | TRBD2 | CSARVYAGGRVNEQFF | TGCAGTGCTAGAGTTTACGCGGGGGGCCGTGTAAATGAGCAGTTCTTC
. | TRBJ2-5 | TRBV28 | . | CASTPWGTRPQETQYF | TGTGCCAGCACTCCCTGGGGAACCCGCCCCCAAGAGACCCAGTACTTC
few | TRBJ2-7 | TRBV5-1 | . | CASSLRVGYEQYF | TGCGCCAGCAGCTTGCGAGTAGGCTACGAGCAGTACTTC
. | TRBJ2-1 | TRBV18 | TRBD1 | CASSPPLGTGAYNEQFF | TGTGCCAGCTCACCACCTTTAGGGACAGGGGCCTACAATGAGCAGTTCTTC
few | TRBJ2-1 | TRBV6-2/TRBV6-3 | . | CASSSLWSSEQFF | TGTGCCAGCAGCTCCCTTTGGTCCTCGGAGCAGTTCTTC
. | TRBJ2-7 | TRBV6-2/TRBV6-3 | . | CASSYSNEAPFDLVEQYF | TGTGCCAGCAGTTACTCGAACGAGGCCCCCTTTGACCTTGTGGAGCAGTACTTC
few | TRBJ1-4 | TRBV11-1 | TRBD1 | CASSLKGWTGDVNEKLFF | TGTGCCAGCAGCTTAAAGGGATGGACAGGGGATGTTAATGAAAAACTGTTTTTT
many | TRBJ1-5 | TRBV5-4 | . | CASSLAGSGNQPQHF | TGTGCCAGCAGCTTGGCAGGGTCGGGCAATCAGCCCCAGCATTTT
many | TRBJ2-1 | TRBV28 | TRBD2 | CASSLKRLAGGSYNEQFF | TGTGCCAGCAGTTTAAAGCGTCTAGCGGGAGGCTCCTACAATGAGCAGTTCTTC
. | TRBJ2-7 | TRBV12-3/TRBV12-4 | TRBD2 | CASSGGLAGSYEQYF | TGTGCCAGCAGTGGGGGACTAGCGGGCTCCTACGAGCAGTACTTC
. | TRBJ2-7 | TRBV7-2 | TRBD2 | CASSLWRTSGRYNEQYF | TGTGCCAGCAGCCTCTGGAGGACTAGCGGGAGGTATAACGAGCAGTACTTC
few | TRBJ2-7 | TRBV12-3/TRBV12-4 | . | CASSLVLFGESSYEQYF | TGTGCCAGCAGTTTAGTGCTTTTCGGGGAGAGCTCCTACGAGCAGTACTTC
. | TRBJ2-3 | TRBV10-3 | . | CAISESTRNTQYF | TGTGCCATCAGTGAGTCCACACGCAATACGCAGTATTTT
. | TRBJ2-2 | TRBV5-4 | . | CASRNRGGELFF | TGTGCCAGCAGAAACCGTGGCGGGGAGCTGTTTTTT
few | TRBJ2-1 | TRBV5-1 | TRBD2 | CASSLELAANEQFF | TGCGCCAGCAGCTTGGAGCTAGCGGCAAATGAGCAGTTCTTC
few | TRBJ2-1 | TRBV5-5 | . | CASSLTYRGPYNEQFF | TGTGCCAGCAGCTTGACCTACCGGGGTCCCTACAATGAGCAGTTCTTC
few | TRBJ2-7 | TRBV7-2 | . | CASSSWTTSYEQYF | TGTGCCAGCAGCTCTTGGACCACTTCCTACGAGCAGTACTTC
many | TRBJ2-1 | TRBV5-1 | TRBD1 | CASRRGQGYNEQFF | TGCGCCAGCAGGCGAGGACAGGGCTACAATGAGCAGTTCTTC
few | TRBJ2-2 | TRBV20-1 | TRBD1 | CSAQGARTGELFF | TGCAGTGCACAGGGGGCGCGAACCGGGGAGCTGTTTTTT
. | TRBJ1-1 | TRBV18 | . | CASSPMAGIGGEAFF | TGTGCCAGCTCACCAATGGCAGGGATAGGTGGTGAAGCTTTCTTT
. | TRBJ1-5 | TRBV7-9 | . | CASSFGGREPQHF | TGTGCCAGCAGCTTCGGAGGGAGGGAGCCCCAGCATTTT
few | TRBJ2-6 | TRBV7-9 | . | CASSSKDPGANVLTF | TGTGCCAGCAGCTCTAAGGATCCTGGGGCCAACGTCCTGACTTTC
few | TRBJ2-1 | TRBV7-9 | . | CASSLGDYEQFF | TGTGCCAGCAGCTTAGGAGACTATGAGCAGTTCTTC
many | TRBJ1-1 | TRBV5-6 | . | CASSLLAAKADTEAFF | TGTGCCAGCAGCTTGTTAGCAGCCAAGGCGGACACTGAAGCTTTCTTT